The present TCR beta chain was sequenced within a study of OX40 agonist ivuxolimab in advanced cancers. Whole-study context: At doses from 0.01 to 10 mg/kg, patients were given intravenous ivuxolimab every 2 weeks. Points from the study as a whole: Among the nonresponders, some also had low normalized T-cell clonal expansion. There were, on average, more expanded clones in CD8+ T cells than in CD4+.

Per germline, CDR1 MNHNS and CDR2 SASEGT. CDR3 length: 15 amino acids. With V trimmed by 4 bases and J by 0 bases, 5 bases remained unmatched. Sequencing was performed with immunoSEQ multiplex PCR; in TCRdb, only in-frame clones are kept and a portion is missing. The sample lists tens of thousands of clones, around four fifths occurring once. On this clone itself: Its antigen is not identified.

This clonotype originated in an adult with an advanced solid tumor such as melanoma, head and neck, liver or kidney cancer. The input for sequencing was CD4+ or CD8+ T cells sorted from blood, taken in a trial of the OX40 agonist ivuxolimab. This chain links TRBV6-1 with TRBJ2-7; 8 bases fit TRBD1. This CDR3 is CASSGHRGSSYEQYF. The CDR3 nucleotides read TGTGCCAGCAGTGGACACAGGGGGAGCTCCTACGAGCAGTACTTC.